These T cell receptor beta chains were read from a single sample in a study of blood T cell repertoires in COVID-19. Only in-frame clones appear in the TCRdb table, and some are missing; sequencing was by immunoSEQ multiplex PCR. The profile covers 85,000 or so clones, with about 76% appearing a single time and about 45% taken by the ten largest. Sequenced input: peripheral blood. The receptors were sampled from a man older than 75 with acute or convalescent COVID-19. CDR3s include the opening cysteine and the closing phenylalanine or tryptophan. D genes are given only for firm matches. Clone size is given for some rows only: seen once, a few or many times, or a class if the clone is expanded.

d_gene	j_gene	v_gene	abundance	CDR3nt	CDR3aa
TRBD2	TRBJ2-7	TRBV7-3	.	TGTGCCAGCAGGTCAGGCGGGAGCTCCTACGAGCAGTACTTC	CASRSGGSSYEQYF
.	TRBJ1-4	TRBV9	.	TGTGCCAGCAGCGTAGGTCTAAGTGGCGGGGATAATGAAAAACTGTTTTTT	CASSVGLSGGDNEKLFF
TRBD1	TRBJ1-6	TRBV19	.	TGTGCCAGTAGTGTCAACAGGGGGCTCTATTCACCCCTCCACTTT	CASSVNRGLYSPLHF
TRBD1	TRBJ2-7	TRBV18	.	TGTGCCAGCTCACCAGGGACAGGGATGGGGGGGCTCGAGCAGTACTTC	CASSPGTGMGGLEQYF
TRBD2	TRBJ2-1	TRBV2	.	TGTGCCAGCCGTCCGGGACTAGCGGGCATAAGCTCCTACAATGAGCAGTTCTTC	CASRPGLAGISSYNEQFF
TRBD2	TRBJ2-7	TRBV5-1	few	TGCGCCAGCAGCTTGGCCAGGACTAGCGGGAGAGAAGACGAGCAGTACTTC	CASSLARTSGREDEQYF
.	TRBJ2-1	TRBV29-1	.	TGCAGCGTGGACACCTACAATGAGCAGTTCTTC	CSVDTYNEQFF
TRBD1	TRBJ2-1	TRBV28	few	TGTGCCAGCAGGTCCGACAGGGGGCTAAGGAATGAGCAGTTCTTC	CASRSDRGLRNEQFF
.	TRBJ2-7	TRBV7-9	.	TGTGCCAGCAGCTTAGCCGCGGATTTC	CASSLAADF
TRBD2	TRBJ2-1	TRBV19	.	TGTGCCAGTAGTGTGACTAGCGGATTCTACAATGAGCAGTTCTTC	CASSVTSGFYNEQFF
.	TRBJ1-2	TRBV6-5	.	TGTGCCAGCAGTCCCGGACAGTACTATGGCTACACCTTC	CASSPGQYYGYTF
TRBD1	TRBJ1-1	TRBV18	.	TGTGCCAGCTCACCGGGACAGCCCCGCGACACTGAAGCTTTCTTT	CASSPGQPRDTEAFF
.	TRBJ2-7	TRBV21-1	.	TGTGCCAGCAGCCCGCGTCTCTTTTCGAGCTCCTACGAGCAGTACTTC	CASSPRLFSSSYEQYF
.	TRBJ2-7	TRBV27	.	TGTGCCAGCAGTTTACCCCGTACAGGGTCGGGAGGCTACGAGCAGTACTTC	CASSLPRTGSGGYEQYF
TRBD1	TRBJ1-4	TRBV27	.	TGTGCCAGCAGTTTACCGGGACAGGAAAATGAAAAACTGTTTTTT	CASSLPGQENEKLFF
.	TRBJ1-6	TRBV12-2	few	TGTGCAAGTCGCTACTTAGCACAGGGGGCAGGATCACCCCTCCACTTT	CASRYLAQGAGSPLHF
TRBD1	TRBJ1-1	TRBV28	.	TGTGCCAGCAGTGCCTCTCCAGGGGGGCCCGGTGAAGCTTTCTTT	CASSASPGGPGEAFF
.	TRBJ1-1	TRBV28	.	TGTGCCAGCAGTTTCCCCCGGGCAAAAGGGGACACTGAAGCTTTCTTT	CASSFPRAKGDTEAFF
.	TRBJ2-5	TRBV2	.	TGTGCCAGTATTTACAGGGTTGGGCGAGAGACCCAGTACTTC	CASIYRVGRETQYF
TRBD1	TRBJ1-1	TRBV6-5	.	TGTGCCAGCAGTTACTCGGGACAGATGAACACTGAAGCTTTCTTT	CASSYSGQMNTEAFF
.	TRBJ2-3	TRBV3-1/TRBV3-2	.	TGTGCCAGCAGCAGGCAGGGGCCAGATACGCAGTATTTT	CASSRQGPDTQYF
TRBD2	TRBJ2-1	TRBV4-1	few	TGCGCCAGCAGACCTGGACTAGCGGGAGGAAATGAGCAGTTCTTC	CASRPGLAGGNEQFF
TRBD1	TRBJ2-1	TRBV5-8	once	TGTGCCAGCAGCTTGGGGCAGGGGGAATTCGATGAGCAGTTCTTC	CASSLGQGEFDEQFF
.	TRBJ1-5	TRBV6-6	.	TGTGCCAGCAACGACAGGAATAGCAATCAGCCCCAGCATTTT	CASNDRNSNQPQHF
.	TRBJ2-7	TRBV18	.	TGTGCCAGCTCACCCCTGGGACTGCCGGTAGACGAGCAGTACTTC	CASSPLGLPVDEQYF
TRBD2	TRBJ2-1	TRBV5-4	.	TGTGCCAGCAGCGAGAGCGGGGGGGACAATGAGCAGTTCTTC	CASSESGGDNEQFF
.	TRBJ1-2	TRBV7-8	.	TGTGCCAGCAGTTTAGACAGGCATGGCTACACCTTC	CASSLDRHGYTF
TRBD1	TRBJ1-5	TRBV6-5	.	TGTGCCAGCAGACAAACAGGGGGCGGATATCAGCCCCAGCATTTT	CASRQTGGGYQPQHF
TRBD2	TRBJ2-2	TRBV28	.	TGTGCCAGCAGTTACGGGGGGCTAGCGGGCGCTACCGGGGAGCTGTTTTTT	CASSYGGLAGATGELFF
.	TRBJ1-2	TRBV2	once	TGTGCCAGCAGTGACAGGGGCGCCGATTATGGCTACACCTTC	CASSDRGADYGYTF
.	TRBJ1-4	TRBV4-2	.	TGTGCCAGCAGCCAAGATCGGGAAAAACTGTTTTTT	CASSQDREKLFF
TRBD1	TRBJ1-4	TRBV7-9	.	TGTGCCAGCAGCGCCTTCGATACAGGGGGGCGCAAAGGAGCTGAAAAACTGTTTTTT	CASSAFDTGGRKGAEKLFF
.	TRBJ2-5	TRBV28	.	TGTGCCAGCAGTCCCGTTGACAGAAACCAAGAGACCCAGTACTTC	CASSPVDRNQETQYF
TRBD1	TRBJ1-6	TRBV27	few	TGTGCCAGCAGTTTAAGGGGACAGGGGAATTCACCCCTCCACTTT	CASSLRGQGNSPLHF
.	TRBJ1-2	TRBV4-2	.	TGTGCCAGCAGCCAAGGGGACAAGGACAGCTATGGCTACACCTTC	CASSQGDKDSYGYTF
.	TRBJ2-7	TRBV19	.	TGTGCCAGTAGTTTTCCCTACGGCGAGCAGTACTTC	CASSFPYGEQYF
.	TRBJ1-2	TRBV7-6	few	TGTGCCAGCAGCTTAAGGGGGACCGGTGGCTACACCTTC	CASSLRGTGGYTF
TRBD1	TRBJ1-2	TRBV15	.	TGTGCCACCAGCAGGGGAAGGGGGACAGGGGGCGTTGGCTACACCTTC	CATSRGRGTGGVGYTF
.	TRBJ2-7	TRBV6-5	.	TGTGCCAGCAAGTATGGGCAGACCTACGAGCAGTACTTC	CASKYGQTYEQYF
.	TRBJ1-3	TRBV5-1	.	TGCGCCAGCAGCGCGGGACCGGCCGGAAACACCATATATTTT	CASSAGPAGNTIYF
.	TRBJ1-6	TRBV5-1	.	TGCGCCAGCAGCTTGGCCCCGTACTCCTATAATTCACCCCTCCACTTT	CASSLAPYSYNSPLHF
.	TRBJ2-5	TRBV27	.	TGTGCCAGCAGTTTATTGGGGGCCCAAGAGACCCAGTACTTC	CASSLLGAQETQYF
TRBD1	TRBJ1-5	TRBV28	.	TGTGCCAGCAGTAAGACAGGGGGCCGACAGCCCCAGCATTTT	CASSKTGGRQPQHF
TRBD1	TRBJ1-1	TRBV6-6	.	TGTGCCAGCAGTCCCCAATGGGGACAGATAATGAACACTGAAGCTTTCTTT	CASSPQWGQIMNTEAFF
.	TRBJ2-7	TRBV28	.	TGTGCCAGCAGTCTAACTCTCTACGAGCAGTACTTC	CASSLTLYEQYF
.	TRBJ2-7	TRBV20-1	.	TGCAGTGCACGGGAAGTCGGAGAGCAGTACTTC	CSAREVGEQYF
TRBD1	TRBJ1-2	TRBV5-1	.	TGCGCCAGCAGCTTTACAGGGGGCGCCGAGCTTAGTGGCTACACCTTC	CASSFTGGAELSGYTF
TRBD1	TRBJ1-5	TRBV4-2	.	TGTGCCAGCAGCCAAGGAGGGACAGGGGTTTGGCCCCAGCATTTT	CASSQGGTGVWPQHF
.	TRBJ1-5	TRBV6-1	few	TGTGCCAGCAGTGAACGGAGCGTTCAGCCCCAGCATTTT	CASSERSVQPQHF
.	TRBJ2-2	TRBV7-3	.	TGTGCCAGCAGCTTTGACGCAACAGCCACCGGGGAGCTGTTTTTT	CASSFDATATGELFF
TRBD1	TRBJ2-7	TRBV6-1	few	TGTGCCAGCAGTGAATTAAGCACAGGGGGCTTTAGAAAGCAGTACTTC	CASSELSTGGFRKQYF
TRBD1	TRBJ2-1	TRBV7-3	.	TGTGCCAGCAGCAACAGGGGTCGGCACAATGAGCAGTTCTTC	CASSNRGRHNEQFF
.	TRBJ1-5	TRBV19	.	TGTGCCAGTAGCACCGGGGGGGGAAACAATCAGCCCCAGCATTTT	CASSTGGGNNQPQHF
.	TRBJ2-7	TRBV28	.	TGTGCCAGCCAGGGTTCCCTCGAGCAGTACTTC	CASQGSLEQYF
.	TRBJ1-6	TRBV10-3	.	TGTGCCATCAGTGAGTCGCAACAACCTAATTCACCCCTCCACTTT	CAISESQQPNSPLHF
TRBD2	TRBJ2-5	TRBV7-3	.	TGTGCCAGCAGCCCAATGGGGGGACTAGCTGGAGAGACCCAGTACTTC	CASSPMGGLAGETQYF